Below, 3 T cell receptor beta chains from the same sample are listed, as sequenced in a study of T cell changes during pregnancy in multiple sclerosis. Some clones are missing from TCRdb's copy, which holds only in-frame ones; the method was immunoSEQ multiplex PCR. The sample includes approximately 50,000 clones, roughly 91% of them seen just once. The sample here was CD4+ T cells from peripheral blood mononuclear cells, taken after pregnancy. Source of these receptors: a female donor in good health, enrolled as a control in a pregnancy study.

The chain recombines TRBV30 with TRBJ2-1, with 7 positions matching TRBD2. Losses at the gene ends were 0 bases for V and 7 bases for J; bases not matched to a gene: 9. Germline values: CDR1 GTSNPN, CDR2 SVGIG (reference sequence). The length of the CDR3 is 15 residues. The CDR3 sequence: CAWSVLRGEVNEQFF. CDR3 nucleotide sequence: TGTGCCTGGAGTGTACTTCGGGGGGAGGTGAATGAGCAGTTCTTC. Filled out from reference TRBV30 and TRBJ2-1, the complete variable domain reads SQTIHQWPATLVQPVGSPLSLECTVEGTSNPNLYWYRQAAGRGLQLLFYSVGIGQISSEVPQNLSASRPQDRQFILSSKKLLLSDSGFYLCAWSVLRGEVNEQFFGPGTRLTVL.

The rearrangement joins TRBV29-1 to TRBJ1-2; perhaps TRBD1 as D (5 bases). V was trimmed by 7 bases and J by 3 bases, leaving 12 bases between them. There are 12 residues in the CDR3. Germline values: CDR1 SQVTM, CDR2 ANQGSEA. CDR3 nucleotides: TGCAGCGGTGGGGGGTCATACTATGGCTACACCTTC. It yields the protein CSGGGSYYGYTF.

V is TRBV5-6 and J is TRBJ2-1; 8 nucleotides agree with TRBD2. The J segment lost 8 bases and the V segment lost 3 bases, leaving 4 bases of the junction unmatched. Germline CDR1 is SGHDT and CDR2 is YYEEEE. This CDR3 has 13 residues. The CDR3 is CASSSTSEDEQFF. The CDR3 DNA sequence: TGTGCCAGCAGCTCGACTAGCGAGGATGAGCAGTTCTTC. The full variable domain, completed using reference TRBV5-6 and TRBJ2-1, is DAGVTQSPTHLIKTRGQQVTLRCSPKSGHDTVSWYQQALGQGPQFIFQYYEEEERQRGNFPDRFSGHQFPNYSSELNVNALLLGDSALYLCASSSTSEDEQFFGPGTRLTVL.